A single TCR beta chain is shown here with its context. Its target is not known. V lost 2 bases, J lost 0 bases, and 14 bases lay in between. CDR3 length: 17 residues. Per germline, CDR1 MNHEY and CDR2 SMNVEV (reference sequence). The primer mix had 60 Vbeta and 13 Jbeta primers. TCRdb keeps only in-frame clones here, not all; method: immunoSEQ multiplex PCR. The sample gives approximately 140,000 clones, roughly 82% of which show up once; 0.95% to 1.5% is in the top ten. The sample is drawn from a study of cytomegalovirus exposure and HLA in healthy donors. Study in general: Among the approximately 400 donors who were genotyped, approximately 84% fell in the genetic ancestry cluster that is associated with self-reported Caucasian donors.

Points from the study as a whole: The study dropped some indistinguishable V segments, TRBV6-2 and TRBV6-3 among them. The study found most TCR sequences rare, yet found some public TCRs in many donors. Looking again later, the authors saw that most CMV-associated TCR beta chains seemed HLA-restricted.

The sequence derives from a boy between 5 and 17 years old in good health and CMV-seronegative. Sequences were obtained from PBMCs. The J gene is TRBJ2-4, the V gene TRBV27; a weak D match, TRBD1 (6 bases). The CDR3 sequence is CASSLGLWGLAKNIQYF. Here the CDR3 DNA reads TGTGCCAGCAGTTTAGGGCTTTGGGGGCTAGCCAAAAACATTCAGTACTTC.